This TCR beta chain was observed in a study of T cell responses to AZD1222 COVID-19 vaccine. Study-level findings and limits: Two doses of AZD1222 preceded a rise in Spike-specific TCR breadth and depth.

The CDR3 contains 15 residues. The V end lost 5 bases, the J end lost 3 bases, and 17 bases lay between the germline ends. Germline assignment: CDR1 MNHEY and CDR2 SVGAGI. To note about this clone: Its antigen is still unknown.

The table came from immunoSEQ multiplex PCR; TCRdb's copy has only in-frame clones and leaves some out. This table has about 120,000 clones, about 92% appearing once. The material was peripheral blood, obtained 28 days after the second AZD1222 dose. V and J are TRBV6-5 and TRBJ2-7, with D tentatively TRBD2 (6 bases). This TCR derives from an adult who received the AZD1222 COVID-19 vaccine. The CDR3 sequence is CASSQGLPKDYEQYF. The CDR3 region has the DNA TGTGCCAGCAGTCAGGGACTGCCAAAGGACTACGAGCAGTACTTC.